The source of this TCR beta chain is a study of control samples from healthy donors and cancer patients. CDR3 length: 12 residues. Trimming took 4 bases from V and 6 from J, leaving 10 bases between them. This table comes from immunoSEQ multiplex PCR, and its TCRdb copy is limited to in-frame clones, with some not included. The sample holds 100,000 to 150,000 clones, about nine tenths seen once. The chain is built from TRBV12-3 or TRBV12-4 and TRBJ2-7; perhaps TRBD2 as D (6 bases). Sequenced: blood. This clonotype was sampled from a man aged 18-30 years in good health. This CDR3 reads CASSSIGGEQYF. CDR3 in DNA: TGTGCCAGCAGTTCCATCGGGGGCGAGCAGTACTTC.